The rows below give T cell receptor beta chains drawn from one sample of a study of T cell changes during pregnancy in multiple sclerosis. Measured with immunoSEQ multiplex PCR; TCRdb has only the in-frame clones, and not every one. The sample lists tens of thousands of clones, roughly 90% occurring once. The sample was CD4+ T cells from peripheral blood mononuclear cells, taken after pregnancy. These receptors were taken from a female donor with multiple sclerosis, enrolled in a pregnancy study. Each CDR3 is given with its conserved first and last residue. A D gene is named only where the DNA matches it firmly. Some rows have no size entry. The others give once, few or many, or a class for an expanded clone.

abundance	d_gene	v_gene	j_gene	CDR3nt	CDR3aa
.	.	TRBV6-5	TRBJ1-1	TGTGCCAGCAGTTACTCGGGACAATCCAACACTGAAGCTTTCTTT	CASSYSGQSNTEAFF
once	.	TRBV7-6	TRBJ2-7	TGTGCCAGCAGCTTATTTTCAGGGAATTCCCACGAGCAGTACTTC	CASSLFSGNSHEQYF
.	.	TRBV5-1	TRBJ1-1	TGCGCCAGCAGCTTGGAGTACACCACTGAAGCTTTCTTT	CASSLEYTTEAFF
.	TRBD2	TRBV19	TRBJ2-3	TGTGCCAGTAGTATCAGGAGCGGGGGCACAGATACGCAGTATTTT	CASSIRSGGTDTQYF
.	.	TRBV10-2	TRBJ2-7	TGCGCCAGCAGTGAGCCCGGGACATGGTCACTGTACGAGCAGTACTTC	CASSEPGTWSLYEQYF
.	TRBD1	TRBV19	TRBJ2-6	TGTGCCAGTAGTATGGGGACAGGTTGGGGCTCTGGGGCCAACGTCCTGACTTTC	CASSMGTGWGSGANVLTF
.	.	TRBV9	TRBJ2-2	TGTGCCAGCAGCGTAGTAGCTTACCCGAACGGGGAGCTGTTTTTT	CASSVVAYPNGELFF
.	.	TRBV19	TRBJ1-3	TGTGCCGCCGAAGGGTCTGGAGGGCCACTGGGAAACACCATATATTTT	CAAEGSGGPLGNTIYF
.	.	TRBV6-1	TRBJ2-5	TGTGCCAGCAGGCAGAGGGGGGGGCAAGAGACCCAGTACTTC	CASRQRGGQETQYF
.	TRBD1	TRBV7-9	TRBJ1-4	TGTGCCAGCTCCGTGGGACAGTTTGAAAAACTGTTTTTT	CASSVGQFEKLFF
once	TRBD1	TRBV10-3	TRBJ1-1	TGTGCCATCAGCGAACGAGGGGGCGTAGGGGGTGAAGCTTTCTTT	CAISERGGVGGEAFF
.	TRBD2	TRBV10-3	TRBJ2-3	TGTGCCATCAGCGGGACTAGCGGGACAGATACGCAGTATTTT	CAISGTSGTDTQYF
.	TRBD1	TRBV6-5	TRBJ1-3	TGTGCCAGCAGTTCTCGACAGGGAATCTCTGGAAACACCATATATTTT	CASSSRQGISGNTIYF
once	TRBD1	TRBV6-5	TRBJ2-5	TGTGCCAGCAGTCCCACCCTGGCCAGGGGGGAGACCCAGTACTTC	CASSPTLARGETQYF
.	.	TRBV10-3	TRBJ2-5	TGTGCCATCAGTGGTATGCGAGCGGGCCAAGAGACCCAGTACTTC	CAISGMRAGQETQYF
.	TRBD1	TRBV7-2	TRBJ1-1	TGTGCCAGCAGCTTAGCAGGACAGGGAATTTCCCGCATGAACACTGAAGCTTTCTTT	CASSLAGQGISRMNTEAFF
.	.	TRBV10-3	TRBJ2-4	TGTGCCATCAGTGAGGGCAGGGCCTTGGCAAACATTCAGTACTTC	CAISEGRALANIQYF
.	.	TRBV29-1	TRBJ1-1	TGCAGCGTTGACAAGAAGGCAGGAGTGGGGGGAATGAACACTGAAGCTTTCTTT	CSVDKKAGVGGMNTEAFF
.	TRBD1	TRBV5-8	TRBJ2-7	TGTGCCAGCAGTTATACTCCGGGACAGAGAGCCTACGAGCAGTACTTC	CASSYTPGQRAYEQYF
.	.	TRBV7-2	TRBJ1-2	TGTGCCAGCAGCTTATGGCAGGAAGGAGGCTACACCTTC	CASSLWQEGGYTF
.	TRBD1	TRBV5-6	TRBJ1-1	TGTGCCAGCAGCGTCCGGACAGGGGCCGGGAACACTGAAGCTTTCTTT	CASSVRTGAGNTEAFF
.	TRBD1	TRBV9	TRBJ1-1	TGTGCCAGCAGCGTAGGGGCGGGACAGGGCCGCAACACTGAAGCTTTCTTT	CASSVGAGQGRNTEAFF
.	.	TRBV7-6	TRBJ2-1	TGTGCCAGCAGCTTAGTTGGGTACAGGGCAGGGGATGAGCAGTTCTTC	CASSLVGYRAGDEQFF
.	TRBD1	TRBV4-1	TRBJ1-5	TGCGCCAGCAGCCGAGACAGGGGGCTTCAGCCCCAGCATTTT	CASSRDRGLQPQHF
.	.	TRBV7-2	TRBJ2-7	TGTGCCAGCAGCTTACAGGTTCTGGGCGCTACTAGGGAGCAGTACTTC	CASSLQVLGATREQYF
.	.	TRBV18	TRBJ2-7	TGTGCCAGCTCACCAGGGCAGACCTACGAGCAGTACTTC	CASSPGQTYEQYF
once	.	TRBV7-2	TRBJ1-5	TGTGCCAGCAGCTTACGAGGGGGGGACAATCAGCCCCAGCATTTT	CASSLRGGDNQPQHF
.	.	TRBV5-4	TRBJ2-7	TGTGCCAGCAGCTTGGAGCTCTCCTACGAGCAGTACTTC	CASSLELSYEQYF
.	TRBD2	TRBV10-3	TRBJ2-1	TGTGCCATCACTAGCGGGGGGACGATATACAATGAGCAGTTCTTC	CAITSGGTIYNEQFF